Following are 15 T cell receptor beta chains from one sample sequenced in a study of blood T cell repertoires in COVID-19. Repertoires were generated with immunoSEQ multiplex PCR, while TCRdb's copy carries only in-frame clones and drops some. The repertoire consists of around 97,000 clones, with around 90% occurring once and the leading ten covering approximately 3.7%. The sequencing sample was made of peripheral blood. Every receptor here comes from a human donor in a cohort sampled during active COVID-19.

This rearrangement joins TRBV10-1 to TRBJ2-1; 9 bases are a match to TRBD1. The trim removed 3 bases at V and 6 bases at J, leaving 12 bases unmatched. CDR3 size: 17 residues. The V gene's germline CDR1 is WNHNN and CDR2 SYGVQD (reference sequence). Written as DNA, the CDR3 is TGCGCCAGCAGTGAACCTCTGGGGACAGGGTCCCCCAATGAGCAGTTCTTC. This translates into CASSEPLGTGSPNEQFF.

This clone was detected only a few times. The genes are TRBV28 and TRBJ1-6, with D maybe TRBD1 (5 bases). V lost 4 bases to trimming and J lost 7 bases, with 14 bases between them. The V gene's germline CDR1 is MDHEN and CDR2 SYDVKM. The CDR3 length is 15 residues. As DNA, the CDR3 is TGTGCCAGCAGTTCCCCAAGGCAGGGAAATTCACCCCTCCACTTT. Protein sequence: CASSSPRQGNSPLHF.

This sequence joins TRBV30 and TRBJ2-1, with TRBD2 matching over 9 bases. The germline V gene has CDR1 GTSNPN and CDR2 SVGIG (reference sequence). The CDR3 spans 15 residues. V lost 0 bases to trimming and J lost 5 bases; unmatched junction nucleotides: 5. In DNA form, the CDR3 reads TGTGCCTGGAGTGTAGGGACTAGCCCTGACAATGAGCAGTTCTTC. It codes for CAWSVGTSPDNEQFF.

The chain couples TRBV5-4 to TRBJ2-5; 9 bases align to TRBD1. V lost 4 bases to trimming and J lost 2 bases; unmatched junction nucleotides: 3. In germline, CDR1 is SGHNT, CDR2 YYREEE (reference sequence). This CDR3 comprises 14 residues. CDR3 sequence (DNA): TGTGCCAGCAGCAAGACAGGGGGACAAGAGACCCAGTACTTC. The encoded protein is CASSKTGGQETQYF.

CDR3 loop: CASSVGREGTEQFF. The CDR3 DNA follows: TGTGCCAGCAGCGTTGGACGGGAGGGCACTGAGCAGTTCTTC. The chain has TRBV9 and TRBJ2-1; 8 nucleotides match TRBD2. The ends lost 2 bases at V and 9 bases at J; junction bases unmatched: 7. Germline CDR1 reads SGDLS; CDR2 reads YYNGEE. The CDR3 consists of 14 residues.

The genes are TRBV18 and TRBJ2-1; TRBD2 agrees at 8 bases. V shed 2 bases, J shed 1 base, and the junction held 10 bases outside the gene matches. The CDR3 totals 18 residues. Germline lookup yields CDR1 KGHSH and CDR2 LQKENI. This CDR3 is CASSPVRQRGNSYNEQFF. CDR3 in DNA: TGTGCCAGCTCACCAGTTAGGCAGCGGGGGAATTCCTACAATGAGCAGTTCTTC.

This clone showed up just once. The chain couples TRBV5-5 to TRBJ2-1; D might be TRBD1 (5 bases). Germline V gives CDR1 SGHKS, CDR2 YYEKEE (reference sequence). This CDR3 region has 13 residues. The V gene lost 5 bases and the J gene lost 4 bases, with 10 bases spanning the gap. The CDR3 is CASRIDSYNEQFF. DNA of the CDR3: TGTGCCAGCAGGATCGACAGTTACAATGAGCAGTTCTTC.

The gene calls are TRBV5-1 and TRBJ2-1; TRBD2 aligns across 12 bases. The CDR3 spans 18 residues. V lost 0 bases and J lost 8; bases outside the gene matches: 12. Germline V CDR1 and CDR2: SGHRS, YFSETQ. Written as DNA, the CDR3 is TGCGCCAGCAGCTTGGCACCTAGCGGGGGGGACAGAGGCTATGAGCAGTTCTTC. Its translation is CASSLAPSGGDRGYEQFF.

This chain connects TRBV6-5 to TRBJ2-7; tentatively, D is TRBD1 (6 bases). The CDR3 runs to 15 residues. The V and J ends lost 7 bases and 2 bases respectively, with 18 bases between them. The germline V gene has CDR1 MNHEY and CDR2 SVGAGI. The CDR3 DNA reads TGTGCCAGCACTCTTACGAGGACAGCAACCTACGAGCAGTACTTC. This encodes CASTLTRTATYEQYF.

The gene calls are TRBV18 and TRBJ2-2; D call uncertain. Deletions cut 6 bases from V and 1 base from J, with 12 bases between. The CDR3 runs 15 residues. Germline V CDR1 and CDR2: KGHSH, LQKENI. CDR3 region: CASSPSRENTGELFF. CDR3 DNA: TGTGCCAGCTCTCCCTCCCGAGAGAACACCGGGGAGCTGTTTTTT.

The V call is TRBV19, the J call TRBJ2-3; D remains ambiguous. This CDR3 spans 13 amino acids. With 1 base removed from V and 4 bases from J, the gap between germline ends came to 6 bases. Germline V gene lookup returns CDR1 LNHDA and CDR2 SQIVND (reference sequence). The CDR3 DNA follows: TGTGCCAGTAGTATAGTAGAAGCAGATACGCAGTATTTT. This translates into CASSIVEADTQYF. Drawing the rest from reference TRBV19 and TRBJ2-3, the complete variable domain is DGGITQSPKYLFRKEGQNVTLSCEQNLNHDAMYWYRQDPGQGLRLIYYSQIVNDFQKGDIAEGYSVSREKKESFPLTVTSAQKNPTAFYLCASSIVEADTQYFGPGTRLTVL.

CDR3 DNA: TGTGCCAGCAGTTTCGACAGGGGGAACGAGCAGTACTTC. As protein: CASSFDRGNEQYF. This chain joins TRBV12-3 or TRBV12-4 and TRBJ2-7; 9 bases line up with TRBD1. The CDR3 has 13 amino acids. The J segment lost 5 bases and the V segment lost 3 bases, leaving 2 bases of the junction unmatched.

This chain connects TRBV6-5 to TRBJ1-2; D gene ambiguous. The CDR3 length is 15 residues. The ends were cut back, 1 base at V and 0 bases at J, with 9 bases in the middle. Per the germline V gene, CDR1 is MNHEY and CDR2 is SVGAGI. CDR3 in DNA: TGTGCCAGCAGTTACTTCAGACGGGCTAACTATGGCTACACCTTC. As protein: CASSYFRRANYGYTF.

The chain is built from TRBV18 and TRBJ1-2, with 7 bases that match TRBD1. There are 15 residues in the CDR3. The V gene's germline CDR1 is KGHSH and CDR2 LQKENI. J was trimmed by 5 bases and V by 4 bases; bases with no gene match: 10. The CDR3 sequence: CASSRDRDEEYGYTF. CDR3 sequence (DNA): TGTGCCAGCTCACGGGACAGAGACGAGGAGTATGGCTACACCTTC.

The V gene is TRBV6-1, the J gene TRBJ2-3, with D maybe TRBD1 (6 bases). This CDR3 is built from 16 residues. Germline lookup yields CDR1 MNHNS and CDR2 SASEGT. V dropped 0 bases and J dropped 3 bases, with 13 bases sitting between them. CDR3 sequence: CASSEALGRGTDTQYF. The CDR3 coding sequence is TGTGCCAGCAGTGAAGCGCTAGGCAGGGGAACAGATACGCAGTATTTT.